The rows below give T cell receptor beta chains drawn from one sample of a study of shared clonotypes between healthy human individuals. TCRdb's copy holds only in-frame clones and misses some; the assay was immunoSEQ multiplex PCR. The profile covers 530,000 or so clones, with approximately 79% appearing a single time and approximately 13% taken by the ten largest. Sequencing was performed on PBMCs. The receptors shown here come from a woman between 35 and 50 years old in good health. Some clones in this sample may be carry-over from other donors' samples. CDR3s include the opening cysteine and the closing phenylalanine or tryptophan. A D gene is named only where the DNA matches it firmly. Clone size appears in some rows only: once, few, many, or a class for an expanded clone.

J: TRBJ1-1
V: TRBV30
size: NA
D: NA
CDR3: CAWTRHQNTEAFF
DNA: TGTGCCTGGACTCGACACCAGAACACTGAAGCTTTCTTT

J: TRBJ1-1
V: TRBV7-9
size: few
D: NA
CDR3: CASSSHTEAFF
DNA: TGTGCCAGCAGTTCCCACACTGAAGCTTTCTTT

J: TRBJ2-5
V: TRBV19
size: NA
D: NA
CDR3: CASRMAGQETQYF
DNA: TGTGCCAGCCGGATGGCGGGCCAAGAGACCCAGTACTTC

J: TRBJ2-7
V: TRBV10-3
size: NA
D: TRBD2
CDR3: CAIATSGFSYEQYF
DNA: TGTGCCATCGCGACTAGCGGATTCTCCTACGAGCAGTACTTC

J: TRBJ2-2
V: TRBV9
size: once
D: TRBD2
CDR3: CASSVLAGGDTGELFF
DNA: TGTGCCAGCAGCGTACTTGCGGGAGGAGACACCGGGGAGCTGTTTTTT

J: TRBJ2-7
V: TRBV7-2
size: NA
D: TRBD1
CDR3: CASRKTGDSYEQYF
DNA: TGTGCCAGCAGAAAAACAGGGGACTCCTACGAGCAGTACTTC

J: TRBJ2-1
V: TRBV11-3
size: NA
D: NA
CDR3: CASSLQGHPYNEQFF
DNA: TGTGCCAGCAGCTTACAGGGGCATCCCTACAATGAGCAGTTCTTC

J: TRBJ2-5
V: TRBV5-5
size: NA
D: NA
CDR3: CASSFPGLQETQYF
DNA: TGTGCCAGCAGCTTTCCGGGACTTCAAGAGACCCAGTACTTC

J: TRBJ2-2
V: TRBV4-2
size: NA
D: TRBD1
CDR3: CASSQPGQGRRRTGELFF
DNA: TGTGCCAGCAGCCAACCGGGACAGGGCCGACGTCGCACCGGGGAGCTGTTTTTT

J: TRBJ2-5
V: TRBV18
size: NA
D: NA
CDR3: CASSPQRRLGQETQYF
DNA: TGTGCCAGCTCACCGCAAAGGCGCCTGGGGCAGGAGACCCAGTACTTC

J: TRBJ2-7
V: TRBV5-8
size: NA
D: TRBD2
CDR3: CASSFGRLASGTYEQYF
DNA: TGTGCCAGCAGCTTTGGTCGGTTGGCTAGCGGAACCTACGAGCAGTACTTC

J: TRBJ1-1
V: TRBV2
size: once
D: NA
CDR3: CASSGYNTEAFF
DNA: TGTGCCAGCAGTGGGTATAACACTGAAGCTTTCTTT

J: TRBJ1-5
V: TRBV19
size: NA
D: TRBD1
CDR3: CASSFLDRASNQPQHF
DNA: TGTGCCAGTAGTTTTTTGGACAGGGCTAGCAATCAGCCCCAGCATTTT

J: TRBJ1-1
V: TRBV30
size: few
D: TRBD1
CDR3: CACSQGASTEAFF
DNA: TGTGCCTGCTCGCAGGGGGCGAGTACTGAAGCTTTCTTT

J: TRBJ1-2
V: TRBV30
size: few
D: NA
CDR3: CAYKLTRGYGYTF
DNA: TGTGCCTATAAACTAACCCGGGGATATGGCTACACCTTC

J: TRBJ2-3
V: TRBV7-2
size: few
D: NA
CDR3: CASSLALAVDTQYF
DNA: TGTGCCAGCAGCTTAGCGCTGGCGGTAGATACGCAGTATTTT

J: TRBJ1-5
V: TRBV2
size: once
D: NA
CDR3: CARGDPGGNQPQHF
DNA: TGTGCCAGAGGGGATCCCGGGGGCAATCAGCCCCAGCATTTT

J: TRBJ2-5
V: TRBV6-5
size: NA
D: NA
CDR3: CASSRTRQETQYF
DNA: TGTGCCAGCAGTCGGACAAGACAAGAGACCCAGTACTTC

J: TRBJ1-2
V: TRBV28
size: NA
D: NA
CDR3: CASSFGEGGYTF
DNA: TGTGCCAGCAGTTTTGGGGAGGGCGGCTACACCTTC

J: TRBJ2-7
V: TRBV7-2
size: NA
D: TRBD2
CDR3: CASSLFSGSDEQYF
DNA: TGTGCCAGCAGCCTCTTTAGCGGGAGCGACGAGCAGTACTTC

J: TRBJ2-5
V: TRBV6-5
size: NA
D: TRBD2
CDR3: CASSISGRARETQYF
DNA: TGTGCCAGCAGCATTAGCGGGAGGGCCAGGGAGACCCAGTACTTC

J: TRBJ2-4
V: TRBV7-8
size: NA
D: TRBD2
CDR3: CASSLVAGARNIQYF
DNA: TGTGCCAGCAGCTTAGTAGCGGGGGCGCGAAACATTCAGTACTTC

J: TRBJ2-4
V: TRBV5-4
size: NA
D: TRBD2
CDR3: CASSGGLAGSQNIQYF
DNA: TGTGCCAGCAGCGGGGGACTAGCGGGATCCCAAAACATTCAGTACTTC

J: TRBJ2-1
V: TRBV6-1
size: NA
D: TRBD2
CDR3: CASSEALPGTSGRTPYNEQFF
DNA: TGTGCCAGCAGTGAAGCCCTCCCCGGGACTAGCGGGAGGACCCCCTACAATGAGCAGTTCTTC

J: TRBJ1-5
V: TRBV10-1
size: NA
D: NA
CDR3: CASSDIVSNQPQHF
DNA: TGCGCCAGCAGTGATATAGTTAGCAATCAGCCCCAGCATTTT

J: TRBJ2-2
V: TRBV6-1
size: NA
D: TRBD1
CDR3: CASTMDRGRTGELFF
DNA: TGTGCCAGCACCATGGACAGGGGGCGAACCGGGGAGCTGTTTTTT

J: TRBJ2-3
V: TRBV7-8
size: NA
D: NA
CDR3: CASSLEAASTDTQYF
DNA: TGTGCCAGCAGCTTAGAAGCAGCAAGCACAGATACGCAGTATTTT

J: TRBJ1-1
V: TRBV30
size: NA
D: NA
CDR3: CAWRQGNTEAFF
DNA: TGTGCCTGGAGGCAGGGGAACACTGAAGCTTTCTTT

J: TRBJ2-5
V: TRBV5-4
size: NA
D: NA
CDR3: CASSSRTAPTQYF
DNA: TGTGCCAGCAGCTCAAGGACGGCACCGACCCAGTACTTC

J: TRBJ1-1
V: TRBV7-9
size: NA
D: NA
CDR3: CASSSRTMLNTEAFF
DNA: TGTGCCAGCAGCTCCCGGACGATGTTGAACACTGAAGCTTTCTTT

J: TRBJ1-2
V: TRBV5-1
size: NA
D: NA
CDR3: CASSESEGGRYGYTF
DNA: TGCGCCAGCAGCGAGTCAGAAGGGGGGCGCTATGGCTACACCTTC

J: TRBJ2-7
V: TRBV6-6
size: NA
D: TRBD1
CDR3: CASSYPPGQGNYEQYF
DNA: TGTGCCAGCAGTTACCCACCGGGACAGGGAAATTACGAGCAGTACTTC

J: TRBJ2-1
V: TRBV7-9
size: few
D: TRBD2
CDR3: CASSFWTSGRNEQFF
DNA: TGTGCCAGCAGCTTTTGGACTAGCGGGAGGAATGAGCAGTTCTTC

J: TRBJ2-7
V: TRBV4-1
size: NA
D: NA
CDR3: CASSPMDRQEYEQYF
DNA: TGCGCCAGCAGCCCCATGGACCGACAGGAGTACGAGCAGTACTTC

J: TRBJ2-5
V: TRBV30
size: NA
D: TRBD2
CDR3: CAWGEGTGETQYF
DNA: TGTGCCTGGGGGGAGGGGACTGGAGAGACCCAGTACTTC

J: TRBJ1-5
V: TRBV30
size: NA
D: TRBD1
CDR3: CAWNRGHDQPQHF
DNA: TGTGCCTGGAACAGGGGGCATGATCAGCCCCAGCATTTT

J: TRBJ2-1
V: TRBV15
size: NA
D: TRBD1
CDR3: CATSADRELVNEQFF
DNA: TGTGCCACCAGCGCCGACAGGGAGTTGGTTAATGAGCAGTTCTTC

J: TRBJ2-2
V: TRBV7-2
size: NA
D: TRBD2
CDR3: CASSPTSGGNTGELFF
DNA: TGTGCCAGCAGCCCAACTAGCGGGGGCAACACCGGGGAGCTGTTTTTT

J: TRBJ1-4
V: TRBV11-2
size: NA
D: TRBD1
CDR3: CASSLDLGTGATGLFF
DNA: TGTGCCAGCAGCTTAGATCTTGGGACAGGGGCGACAGGACTGTTTTTT

J: TRBJ1-1
V: TRBV5-1
size: NA
D: NA
CDR3: CASSSSGGGNTEAFF
DNA: TGCGCCAGCAGCTCGTCGGGAGGGGGGAACACTGAAGCTTTCTTT

J: TRBJ1-4
V: TRBV28
size: NA
D: TRBD1
CDR3: CASSLWGQGPNEKLFF
DNA: TGTGCCAGCAGTTTATGGGGACAGGGCCCGAATGAAAAACTGTTTTTT

J: TRBJ2-2
V: TRBV7-7
size: NA
D: NA
CDR3: CASSPGHRELFF
DNA: TGTGCCAGCAGCCCTGGTCACAGGGAGCTGTTTTTT

J: TRBJ2-7
V: TRBV19
size: few
D: TRBD1
CDR3: CASSIGDSPGSRQEQYF
DNA: TGTGCCAGTAGTATAGGGGACAGCCCGGGATCTCGACAAGAGCAGTACTTC

J: TRBJ1-5
V: TRBV5-5
size: NA
D: NA
CDR3: CASSPIGAGQPQHF
DNA: TGTGCCAGCAGCCCCATAGGGGCCGGTCAGCCCCAGCATTTT

J: TRBJ2-1
V: TRBV5-1
size: NA
D: NA
CDR3: CASGPRGGSNEQFF
DNA: TGCGCCAGCGGCCCTAGGGGGGGAAGCAATGAGCAGTTCTTC

J: TRBJ2-7
V: TRBV7-2
size: once
D: TRBD2
CDR3: CASNLPGLANEQYF
DNA: TGTGCCAGCAACCTGCCGGGACTAGCTAACGAGCAGTACTTC

J: TRBJ2-1
V: TRBV7-9
size: few
D: NA
CDR3: CASSSQSSYNEQFF
DNA: TGTGCCAGCAGCTCCCAGAGCTCCTACAATGAGCAGTTCTTC

J: TRBJ2-1
V: TRBV9
size: NA
D: NA
CDR3: CASSVNGGDYNEQFF
DNA: TGTGCCAGCAGCGTAAACGGAGGGGACTACAATGAGCAGTTCTTC

J: TRBJ1-5
V: TRBV15
size: NA
D: NA
CDR3: CATSRDGSQPQHF
DNA: TGTGCCACCAGCAGAGATGGGTCTCAGCCCCAGCATTTT

J: TRBJ2-1
V: TRBV7-3
size: NA
D: TRBD2
CDR3: CASSLSAGVTYNEQFF
DNA: TGTGCCAGCAGCTTATCGGCGGGAGTGACCTACAATGAGCAGTTCTTC

J: TRBJ2-1
V: TRBV7-2
size: NA
D: NA
CDR3: CASSLATGRNEQFF
DNA: TGTGCCAGCAGCTTAGCTACGGGTCGCAATGAGCAGTTCTTC

J: TRBJ2-7
V: TRBV5-6
size: NA
D: NA
CDR3: CASNSLGRGEQYF
DNA: TGTGCCAGCAACTCCCTGGGAAGGGGCGAGCAGTACTTC

J: TRBJ2-7
V: TRBV9
size: NA
D: NA
CDR3: CASSVSPGNEQYF
DNA: TGTGCCAGCAGCGTATCCCCAGGGAACGAGCAGTACTTC

J: TRBJ1-3
V: TRBV28
size: NA
D: NA
CDR3: CASSLGGSGNTIYF
DNA: TGTGCCAGCAGTTTGGGGGGCTCTGGAAACACCATATATTTT

J: TRBJ2-5
V: TRBV7-2
size: few
D: NA
CDR3: CASSLARLAETQYF
DNA: TGTGCCAGCAGCTTAGCGCGCCTAGCAGAGACCCAGTACTTC